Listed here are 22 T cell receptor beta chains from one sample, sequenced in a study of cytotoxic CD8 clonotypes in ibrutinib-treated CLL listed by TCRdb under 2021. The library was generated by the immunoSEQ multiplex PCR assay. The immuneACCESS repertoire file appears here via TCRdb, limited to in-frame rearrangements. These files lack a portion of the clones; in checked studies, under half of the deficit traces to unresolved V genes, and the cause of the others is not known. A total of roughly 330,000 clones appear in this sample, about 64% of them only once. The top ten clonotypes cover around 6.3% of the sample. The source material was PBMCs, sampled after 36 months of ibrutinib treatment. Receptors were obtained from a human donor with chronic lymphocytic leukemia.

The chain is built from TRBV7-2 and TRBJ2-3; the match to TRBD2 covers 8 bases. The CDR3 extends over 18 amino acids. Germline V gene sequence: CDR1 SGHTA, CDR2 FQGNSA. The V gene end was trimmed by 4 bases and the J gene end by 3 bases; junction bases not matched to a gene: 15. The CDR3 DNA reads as TGTGCCAGCAGCTACCGTTCGAGCGGGAGAGGTGGAACAGATACGCAGTATTTT. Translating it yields CASSYRSSGRGGTDTQYF. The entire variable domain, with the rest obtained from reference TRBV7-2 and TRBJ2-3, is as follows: GAGVSQSPSNKVTEKGKDVELRCDPISGHTALYWYRQSLGQGLEFLIYFQGNSAPDKSGLPSDRFSAERTGGSVSTLTIQRTQQEDSAVYLCASSYRSSGRGGTDTQYFGPGTRLTVL.

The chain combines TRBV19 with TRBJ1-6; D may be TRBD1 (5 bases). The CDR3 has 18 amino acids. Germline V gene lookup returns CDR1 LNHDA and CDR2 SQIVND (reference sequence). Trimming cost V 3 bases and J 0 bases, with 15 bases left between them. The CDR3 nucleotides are TGTGCCAGTAGTATGCTAAGAGGGGCCGACTCCTATAATTCACCCCTCCACTTT. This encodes CASSMLRGADSYNSPLHF.

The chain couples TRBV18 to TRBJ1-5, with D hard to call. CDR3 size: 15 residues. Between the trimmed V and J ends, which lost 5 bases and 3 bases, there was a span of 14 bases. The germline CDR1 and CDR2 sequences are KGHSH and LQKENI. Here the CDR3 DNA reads TGTGCCAGCTCAACCCAAAGCGGTACCAATCAGCCCCAGCATTTT. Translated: CASSTQSGTNQPQHF.

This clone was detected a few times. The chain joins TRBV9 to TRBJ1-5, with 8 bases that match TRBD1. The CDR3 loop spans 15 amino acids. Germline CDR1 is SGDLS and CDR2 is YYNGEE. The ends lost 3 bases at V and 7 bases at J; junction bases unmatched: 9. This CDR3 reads CASSAAGGAGQPQHF. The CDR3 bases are TGTGCCAGCAGCGCCGCAGGGGGCGCAGGGCAGCCCCAGCATTTT.

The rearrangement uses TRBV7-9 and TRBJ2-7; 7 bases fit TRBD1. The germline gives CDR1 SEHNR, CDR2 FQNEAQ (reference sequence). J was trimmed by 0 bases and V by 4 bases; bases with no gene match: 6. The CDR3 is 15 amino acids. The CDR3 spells CASSSKDRVSYEQYF. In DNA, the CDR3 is TGTGCCAGCAGCTCCAAAGACAGGGTCTCCTACGAGCAGTACTTC.

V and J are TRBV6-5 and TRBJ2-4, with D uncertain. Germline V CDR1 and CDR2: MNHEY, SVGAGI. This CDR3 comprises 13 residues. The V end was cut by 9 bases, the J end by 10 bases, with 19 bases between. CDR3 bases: TGTGCCAGTCGTAGGGAAGTTAGGGATATTCAGTACTTC. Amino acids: CASRREVRDIQYF.

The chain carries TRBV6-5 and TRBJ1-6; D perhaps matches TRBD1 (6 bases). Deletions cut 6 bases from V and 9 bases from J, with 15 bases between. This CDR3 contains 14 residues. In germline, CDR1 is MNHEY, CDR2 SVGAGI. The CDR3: CASRPTRGTSPLHF. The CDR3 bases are TGTGCCAGCAGACCGACCAGGGGAACTTCACCCCTCCACTTT.

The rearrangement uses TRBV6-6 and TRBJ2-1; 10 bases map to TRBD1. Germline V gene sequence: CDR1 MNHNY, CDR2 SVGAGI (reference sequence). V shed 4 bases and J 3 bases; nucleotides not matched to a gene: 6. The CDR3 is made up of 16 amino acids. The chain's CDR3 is CASSSRTGGNYNEQFF. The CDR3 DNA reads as TGTGCCAGCAGTTCGCGGACAGGGGGGAACTACAATGAGCAGTTCTTC.

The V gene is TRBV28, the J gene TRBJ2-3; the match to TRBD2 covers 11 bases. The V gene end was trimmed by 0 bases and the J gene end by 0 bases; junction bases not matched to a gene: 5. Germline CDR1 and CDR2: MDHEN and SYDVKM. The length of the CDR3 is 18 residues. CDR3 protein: CASSLWPSGRPSTDTQYF. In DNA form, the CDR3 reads TGTGCCAGCAGTTTATGGCCTAGCGGGAGGCCTAGCACAGATACGCAGTATTTT.

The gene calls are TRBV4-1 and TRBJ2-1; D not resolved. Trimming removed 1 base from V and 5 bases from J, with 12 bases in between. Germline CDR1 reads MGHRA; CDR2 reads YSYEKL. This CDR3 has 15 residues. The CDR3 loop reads CASSQGARVNNEQFF. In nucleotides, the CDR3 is TGCGCCAGCAGCCAAGGGGCAAGGGTCAACAATGAGCAGTTCTTC.

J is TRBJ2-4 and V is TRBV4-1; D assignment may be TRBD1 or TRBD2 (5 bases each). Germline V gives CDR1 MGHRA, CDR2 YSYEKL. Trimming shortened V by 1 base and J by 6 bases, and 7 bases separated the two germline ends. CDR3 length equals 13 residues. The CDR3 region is CASSQVGRNIQYF. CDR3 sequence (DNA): TGCGCCAGCAGCCAAGTGGGACGAAACATTCAGTACTTC.

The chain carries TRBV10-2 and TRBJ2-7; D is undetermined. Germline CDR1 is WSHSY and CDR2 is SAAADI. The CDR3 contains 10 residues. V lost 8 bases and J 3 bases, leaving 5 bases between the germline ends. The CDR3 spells CASGYYEQYF. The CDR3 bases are TGCGCCAGCGGGTACTACGAGCAGTACTTC.

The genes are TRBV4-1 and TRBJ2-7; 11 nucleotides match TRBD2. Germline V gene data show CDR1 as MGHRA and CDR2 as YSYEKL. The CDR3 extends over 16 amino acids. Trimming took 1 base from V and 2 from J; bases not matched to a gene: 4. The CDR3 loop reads CASSQVTSGSPYEQYF. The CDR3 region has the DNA TGCGCCAGCAGCCAAGTAACTAGCGGGAGTCCCTACGAGCAGTACTTC.

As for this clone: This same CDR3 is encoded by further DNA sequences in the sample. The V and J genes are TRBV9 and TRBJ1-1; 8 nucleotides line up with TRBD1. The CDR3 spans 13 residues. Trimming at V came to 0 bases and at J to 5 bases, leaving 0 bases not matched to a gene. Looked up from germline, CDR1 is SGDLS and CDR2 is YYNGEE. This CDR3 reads CASSVGTGTEAFF. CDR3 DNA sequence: TGTGCCAGCAGCGTAGGGACAGGGACTGAAGCTTTCTTT.

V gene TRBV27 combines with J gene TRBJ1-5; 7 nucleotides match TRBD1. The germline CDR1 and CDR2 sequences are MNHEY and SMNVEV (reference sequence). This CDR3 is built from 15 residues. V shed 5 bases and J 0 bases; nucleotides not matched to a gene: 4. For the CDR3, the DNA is TGTGCCAGCAGTCCCGGGACAGCTAGCAATCAGCCCCAGCATTTT. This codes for CASSPGTASNQPQHF.

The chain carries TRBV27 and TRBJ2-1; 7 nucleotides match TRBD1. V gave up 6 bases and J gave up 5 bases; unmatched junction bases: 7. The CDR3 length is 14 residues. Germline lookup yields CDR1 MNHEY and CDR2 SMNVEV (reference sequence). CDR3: CASSPRQGNNEQFF. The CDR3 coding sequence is TGTGCCAGCAGCCCCCGACAGGGAAACAATGAGCAGTTCTTC.

CDR3 DNA sequence: TGCGCCAGCAGCCTTAGACTAGCGGGGGTGCAAGAGACCCAGTACTTC. It yields the protein CASSLRLAGVQETQYF. V usage is TRBV5-1 and J usage is TRBJ2-5; 12 bases are shared with TRBD2. Germline loops: CDR1 SGHRS, CDR2 YFSETQ. This CDR3 comprises 16 residues. The trim removed 4 bases at V and 2 bases at J, leaving 6 bases unmatched.

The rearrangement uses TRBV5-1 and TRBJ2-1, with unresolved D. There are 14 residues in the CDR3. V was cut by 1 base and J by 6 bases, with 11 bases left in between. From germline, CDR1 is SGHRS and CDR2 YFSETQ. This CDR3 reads CASSLMSSPNEQFF. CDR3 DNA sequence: TGCGCCAGCAGCTTGATGAGTAGCCCCAATGAGCAGTTCTTC.

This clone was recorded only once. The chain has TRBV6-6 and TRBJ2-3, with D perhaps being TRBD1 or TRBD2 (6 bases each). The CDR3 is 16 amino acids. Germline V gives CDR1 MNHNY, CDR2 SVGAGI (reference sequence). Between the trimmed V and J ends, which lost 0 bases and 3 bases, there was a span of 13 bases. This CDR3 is CASSYSSQGRTDTQYF. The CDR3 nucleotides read TGTGCCAGCAGTTACTCCTCTCAGGGGAGGACAGATACGCAGTATTTT.

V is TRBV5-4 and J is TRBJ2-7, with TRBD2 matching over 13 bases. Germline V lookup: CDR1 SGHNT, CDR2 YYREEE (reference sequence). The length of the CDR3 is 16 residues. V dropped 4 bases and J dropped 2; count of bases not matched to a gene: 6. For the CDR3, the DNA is TGTGCCAGCAGCCCCCGGGGACTAGCGGGGCCCTACGAGCAGTACTTC. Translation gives CASSPRGLAGPYEQYF.

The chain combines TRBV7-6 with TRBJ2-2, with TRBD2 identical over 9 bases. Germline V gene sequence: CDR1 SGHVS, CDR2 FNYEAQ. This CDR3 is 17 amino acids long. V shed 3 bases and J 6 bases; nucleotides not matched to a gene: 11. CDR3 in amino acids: CASSFSSGKGAAGELFF. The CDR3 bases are TGTGCCAGCAGCTTCTCTAGCGGGAAGGGGGCGGCCGGGGAGCTGTTTTTT.

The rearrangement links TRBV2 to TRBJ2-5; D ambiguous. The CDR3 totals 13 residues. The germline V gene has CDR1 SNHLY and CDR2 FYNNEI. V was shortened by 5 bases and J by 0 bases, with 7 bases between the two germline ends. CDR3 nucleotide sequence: TGTGCCAGCAGTAAAAGGTACCAAGAGACCCAGTACTTC. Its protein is CASSKRYQETQYF.